This record covers a single T cell receptor beta chain. The antigen is undetermined. V lost 3 bases, J lost 5 bases, and 13 bases lay in between. CDR3 length: 15 amino acids. These data belong to a study of T cell repertoires in cytomegalovirus infection. TCRdb called the reads again in MiXCR, with one record for every CDR3 protein. The sample includes around 360,000 distinct CDR3 sequences, 34% of them seen just once. The TCR was taken from a human donor in good health (CMV status not recorded). Some clones in this sample may be carry-over from other donors' samples. Source: cultured PBMCs, taken from culture after CMV antigen stimulation. The gene calls are TRBV12-3 or TRBV12-4 and TRBJ2-2; maybe TRBD2 (7 bases). Here the CDR3 reads CASSFPGEGTGELFF. In nucleotides, the CDR3 is TGTGCCAGCAGTTTCCCAGGGGAGGGGACCGGGGAGCTGTTTTTT.